This T cell receptor beta chain was captured by sequencing in a study of blood T cell repertoires in COVID-19. Study information: T cells, B-cell-depleted T cells, or PBMCs provided the cDNA or gDNA that served as material.

CDR1 is SNHLY and CDR2 is FYNNEI in the germline V gene. The CDR3 loop spans 16 amino acids. The junction had 7 bases not matched to a gene; V was cut back by 5 bases and J by 6 bases. Authors' processing steps: Estimation of nucleated cell counts relied on the amplification of reference gene primers. Clones were sequenced by immunoSEQ multiplex PCR, and TCRdb holds only the in-frame ones, with some missing. V and J calls and clone size are copied from that table; D and trimming were computed from the DNA. The repertoire consists of 110,000 to 150,000 clones, with around 90% occurring once and the leading ten covering more than 1.5%.

Sequenced input: peripheral blood. This sequence was found in an older woman with acute or convalescent COVID-19. The chain carries TRBV2 and TRBJ2-2; 12 nucleotides align to TRBD1. Written as DNA, the CDR3 is TGTGCCAGCAGTTTGAGCCGGGACAGGGGGCCCGGGGAGCTGTTTTTT. It encodes CASSLSRDRGPGELFF.